This is a list of T cell receptor beta chains from one sample in a study of blood T cell repertoires in COVID-19. The method was immunoSEQ multiplex PCR; TCRdb's version includes in-frame clones alone and lacks a portion of them. This table has over 55,000 clones, 65% to 85% appearing once. Sequencing used peripheral blood. The receptors come from a man aged 45 to 65 with active COVID-19. The CDR3 runs from the conserved cysteine through the conserved F or W. Each record gives: J gene, D gene, V gene, clone size, CDR3 protein, CDR3 DNA. The D gene is left open where the match is weak. Not every row has a clone size; where given, it reads once, few, many or a size class.

>TRBJ2-7|.|TRBV19|.
CASRVPGSSYEQYF
TGTGCCAGTAGAGTACCGGGGTCCTCCTACGAGCAGTACTTC
>TRBJ2-3|TRBD2|TRBV9|.
CASSAESGRATDTQYF
TGTGCCAGCAGCGCCGAAAGCGGGAGGGCAACAGATACGCAGTATTTT
>TRBJ1-3|.|TRBV5-5|.
CASTLRGSGNTIYF
TGTGCCAGCACCCTGAGAGGCTCGGGAAACACCATATATTTT
>TRBJ2-2|TRBD1|TRBV29-1|few
CSVGGEGQGTGELFF
TGCAGCGTTGGCGGCGAGGGACAGGGGACCGGGGAGCTGTTTTTT
>TRBJ2-3|TRBD1|TRBV7-9|.
CASSVPGQGSTQYF
TGTGCCAGCAGCGTGCCGGGACAGGGGAGTACGCAGTATTTT
>TRBJ1-5|.|TRBV6-5|.
CASKRQADQPQHF
TGTGCCAGCAAGAGGCAAGCTGATCAGCCCCAGCATTTT
>TRBJ2-7|TRBD2|TRBV27|.
CASSLGGVHEQYF
TGTGCCAGCAGCCTCGGGGGGGTCCACGAGCAGTACTTC
>TRBJ2-7|TRBD2|TRBV5-1|.
CASSLVGLAVFSYEQYF
TGCGCCAGCAGCTTGGTGGGACTAGCGGTATTTTCCTACGAGCAGTACTTC
>TRBJ1-3|.|TRBV5-1|.
CASSPQGAGNTIYF
TGCGCCAGCAGCCCACAGGGCGCTGGAAACACCATATATTTT
>TRBJ2-3|TRBD2|TRBV18|.
CASSPRGLAGGRGTDTQYF
TGTGCCAGCTCACCACGCGGACTAGCGGGGGGGCGTGGCACAGATACGCAGTATTTT
>TRBJ1-4|TRBD1|TRBV2|.
CAGNRGLGEKLFF
TGTGCCGGTAACAGGGGGCTAGGAGAAAAACTGTTTTTT
>TRBJ2-1|TRBD2|TRBV11-1|.
CASSLALAGAGNEQFF
TGTGCCAGCAGCTTAGCTCTAGCGGGGGCGGGCAATGAGCAGTTCTTC
>TRBJ1-4|TRBD1|TRBV5-5|.
CASSSDREFEKLFF
TGTGCCAGCAGCTCCGACAGGGAGTTTGAAAAACTGTTTTTT
>TRBJ1-3|.|TRBV3-1/TRBV3-2|.
CASSLTPRASGNTIYF
TGTGCCAGCAGCCTAACACCCAGGGCCTCTGGAAACACCATATATTTT
>TRBJ2-5|.|TRBV27|.
CASSPIRAGEETQYF
TGTGCCAGCAGCCCTATCCGCGCAGGGGAAGAGACCCAGTACTTC
>TRBJ2-1|.|TRBV18|.
CASSRTSGGNEQFF
TGTGCCAGCTCTCGTACGAGTGGCGGGAATGAGCAGTTCTTC
>TRBJ2-3|TRBD2|TRBV6-2/TRBV6-3|few
CASSLKPRIAGGYTDTQYF
TGTGCCAGCAGTCTAAAACCTAGAATAGCGGGGGGATACACAGATACGCAGTATTTT
>TRBJ1-3|.|TRBV18|.
CASSPQLADTIYF
TGTGCCAGCTCACCACAATTGGCGGACACCATATATTTT
>TRBJ2-2|.|TRBV7-3|.
CASSSPGEGGELFF
TGTGCCAGCAGCTCCCCCGGGGAAGGCGGGGAGCTGTTTTTT
>TRBJ1-1|.|TRBV19|.
CASSINPTSLITEAFF
TGTGCCAGTAGTATCAACCCAACTTCCTTAATCACTGAAGCTTTCTTT
>TRBJ1-6|TRBD1|TRBV5-6|once
CASSSKTGSSYNSPLHF
TGTGCCAGCAGCTCTAAGACAGGGTCAAGCTATAATTCACCCCTCCACTTT
>TRBJ1-2|.|TRBV4-3|few
CASSRLGEGLYGYTF
TGCGCCAGCAGCCGCTTGGGGGAGGGGCTTTATGGCTACACCTTC
>TRBJ2-1|TRBD1|TRBV5-1|.
CASSLGDRYNEQFF
TGCGCCAGCAGCTTGGGGGACAGGTACAATGAGCAGTTCTTC
>TRBJ1-6|TRBD1|TRBV5-1|once
CASSLGQGVDSPLHF
TGCGCCAGCAGCTTGGGACAGGGGGTGGATTCACCCCTCCACTTT
>TRBJ1-4|.|TRBV14|.
CASSQAGTTNEKLFF
TGTGCCAGCAGCCAAGCGGGGACAACTAATGAAAAACTGTTTTTT
>TRBJ2-5|TRBD2|TRBV27|.
CASSFSAGAGGETQYF
TGTGCCAGCAGTTTCTCAGCGGGAGCGGGGGGAGAGACCCAGTACTTC
>TRBJ2-5|TRBD1|TRBV7-9|.
CASSSHWDRGEETQYF
TGTGCCAGCAGCTCCCATTGGGACAGGGGGGAAGAGACCCAGTACTTC
>TRBJ1-2|TRBD1|TRBV5-1|.
CASSLVGQGGGYTF
TGCGCCAGCAGCTTGGTGGGACAGGGGGGTGGCTACACCTTC
>TRBJ2-7|TRBD1|TRBV7-7|.
CASSLGTDSYEQYF
TGTGCCAGCAGCCTAGGGACAGACTCCTACGAGCAGTACTTC
>TRBJ1-1|TRBD1|TRBV6-5|.
CASSSHRGVSEAFF
TGTGCCAGCAGTTCCCACAGGGGGGTCAGTGAAGCTTTCTTT
>TRBJ2-1|TRBD2|TRBV14|.
CASSQGLAGGGEQFF
TGTGCCAGCAGCCAAGGACTAGCGGGAGGTGGGGAGCAGTTCTTC
>TRBJ2-1|.|TRBV20-1|.
CSARPYNEQFF
TGCAGTGCCAGGCCCTACAATGAGCAGTTCTTC
>TRBJ2-1|TRBD2|TRBV7-8|.
CASSRGTSGSGEQFF
TGTGCCAGCAGCCGAGGGACTAGCGGGAGTGGGGAGCAGTTCTTC
>TRBJ2-3|.|TRBV27|.
CATAGSTDTQYF
TGTGCCACCGCGGGTAGCACAGATACGCAGTATTTT
>TRBJ2-5|.|TRBV5-1|.
CASSPEGRGFETQYF
TGCGCCAGCAGCCCGGAAGGCAGGGGATTCGAGACCCAGTACTTC
>TRBJ1-1|TRBD1|TRBV28|.
CASSFPGGTEAFF
TGTGCCAGCAGTTTTCCAGGGGGAACTGAAGCTTTCTTT
>TRBJ1-6|TRBD1|TRBV6-5|once
CASRGTGENSPLHF
TGTGCCAGCAGAGGGACAGGGGAGAATTCACCCCTCCACTTT
>TRBJ2-7|.|TRBV15|.
CATSRDPGRAYEQYF
TGTGCCACCAGCAGAGATCCCGGCAGGGCCTACGAGCAGTACTTC
>TRBJ2-1|TRBD2|TRBV5-8|.
CASRDRVTSGSRYEQFF
TGTGCCAGCAGGGATCGAGTTACTAGCGGGAGCCGATATGAGCAGTTCTTC
>TRBJ1-4|.|TRBV19|.
CASQGGPNEGKLFF
TGTGCCAGCCAGGGAGGCCCAAATGAAGGAAAACTGTTTTTT
>TRBJ2-3|TRBD1|TRBV5-1|.
CASSLQGSTDTQYF
TGCGCCAGCAGCTTACAGGGGAGCACAGATACGCAGTATTTT
>TRBJ2-2|.|TRBV6-6|few
CASRGSRRAGELFF
TGTGCCAGCAGGGGTTCACGGAGGGCCGGGGAGCTGTTTTTT
>TRBJ2-7|TRBD1|TRBV7-9|few
CASSRSGQGPLSEYF
TGTGCCAGCAGCCGATCGGGACAGGGGCCCCTTAGTGAGTACTTC
>TRBJ1-5|.|TRBV21-1|.
CASSKGYQGRNQPQHF
TGTGCCAGCAGCAAAGGATATCAGGGCCGCAATCAGCCCCAGCATTTT
>TRBJ1-6|.|TRBV6-1|.
CASSEESTSNSPLHF
TGTGCCAGCAGTGAAGAATCGACTAGTAATTCACCCCTCCACTTT
>TRBJ1-3|.|TRBV2|.
CASSKTGVFSGNTIYF
TGTGCCAGCAGCAAAACGGGGGTCTTCTCTGGAAACACCATATATTTT
>TRBJ2-2|.|TRBV6-5|.
CASGGLGGGELFF
TGTGCCAGCGGCGGGCTCGGGGGCGGGGAGCTGTTTTTT
>TRBJ1-2|.|TRBV30|.
CAWRRGGYTF
TGTGCCTGGAGGAGAGGGGGCTACACCTTC
>TRBJ1-1|.|TRBV18|.
CASSQQGNTEAFF
TGTGCCAGCTCACAACAGGGGAACACTGAAGCTTTCTTT